This T cell receptor (beta chain) came from a study of blood T cell repertoires in COVID-19. Overall study context: Samples of COVID-19 (acute and convalescent) were obtained from the United States, Italy and Spain. In each case, the material was cDNA or gDNA derived from T cells, B-cell-depleted T cells, or PBMCs.

The CDR3 is 15 residues long. Germline V gives CDR1 SGHRS, CDR2 YFSETQ. Unmatched junction bases numbered 9, after V lost 4 bases and J lost 6 bases. In the source study's methods: Reference gene primer amplification gave estimated nucleated cell counts. TCRdb's copy holds only in-frame clones and misses some; the assay was immunoSEQ multiplex PCR. Clone size and V and J calls were adopted from that table, with D and trimming inferred from the DNA. The sample contains roughly 14,000 clones, about 88% of which appear only once. The rearrangement uses TRBV5-1 and TRBJ2-3; 9 bases agree with TRBD1. Sequencing was done on a sample of peripheral blood. The TCR sequence derives from a woman at least 80 years old with COVID-19, enrolled during active disease. CDR3 residues: CASSPNRGHWDTQYF. The CDR3, as DNA: TGCGCCAGCAGCCCAAACAGGGGGCATTGGGATACGCAGTATTTT. The complete variable domain, with remaining parts taken from reference TRBV5-1 and TRBJ2-3, reads KAGVTQTPRYLIKTRGQQVTLSCSPISGHRSVSWYQQTPGQGLQFLFEYFSETQRNKGNFPGRFSGRQFSNSRSEMNVSTLELGDSALYLCASSPNRGHWDTQYFGPGTRLTVL.